This T cell receptor (beta chain) derives from a study of T cell repertoires in cytomegalovirus infection. Many counts were recorded for this clonotype. Trimming at V came to 5 bases and at J to 6 bases, leaving 8 bases not matched to a gene. Germline-derived CDR1 and CDR2 are SGHNT and YENEEA. The CDR3 consists of 16 residues. From the reads, TCRdb called clonotypes with MiXCR, one entry per CDR3 protein. Here the sample spans roughly 500,000 distinct CDR3 sequences, over 9% being singletons. The clonotype comes from a human donor in good health (CMV status not recorded). Some clones in this sample may be carry-over from other donors' samples. Sequencing input: PBMCs. The rearrangement joins TRBV11-3 to TRBJ2-1, with 12 positions matching TRBD2. CDR3 nucleotide sequence: TGTGCCAGCAGCGCCGATTGGACTAGCGGGACCAATGAGCAGTTCTTC. Translating gives CASSADWTSGTNEQFF.